The following is a TCR beta chain sequence with its context. Its antigen is unknown. The sample comes from a study of T cell repertoires in aging, cancer and after chemotherapy. Looking at the study overall: Healthy donor repertoires were recorded over several months to years and showed clear clonal overlap. Overall study results and limits: Compared with age-matched healthy donors, untreated hematological or solid cancer patients showed higher blood TCR clonality. In each cancer cohort, median generation probability increased across chemotherapy, suggesting thymic output rebounded.

The template was genomic DNA from peripheral blood, not RNA. CDR3 length: 15 residues. The germline V gene has CDR1 GTSNPN and CDR2 SVGIG (reference sequence). The V end lost 8 bases, the J end lost 4 bases, and 24 bases lay between the germline ends. A mixed TRB-A/B primer pool amplified rearranged TRB by multiplex touch-down PCR. TCRdb ran MiXCR on the multiplex PCR reads and lists one entry per CDR3 protein. The repertoire holds about 3,100 distinct CDR3 sequences, about 35% seen once, with over 45% in the top ten. The chain joins TRBV30 to TRBJ2-7, with D tentatively TRBD1 or TRBD2 (5 bases each). The sequence was obtained from a human donor in good health. Sequencing used blood. CDR3 in amino acids: CARLPQQVRVYEQYF. The CDR3 nucleotides are TGTGCCCGACTACCACAACAGGTCAGGGTTTACGAGCAGTACTTC.